The subject of this entry is one T cell receptor beta chain. This sample is part of a study of blood T cell repertoires in COVID-19. Participants were aged roughly 18 to 90 years from roughly 26 US areas. Either two negative PCRs, clearance, or symptom resolution qualified Cohort 3 donors as recovered. This CDR3 comprises 14 residues. The trim removed 5 bases at V and 8 bases at J, leaving 11 bases unmatched. Germline assignment: CDR1 MNHEY and CDR2 SVGAGI. Sequenced by immunoSEQ multiplex PCR; TCRdb stores in-frame clones only, minus some. The sample holds roughly 150,000 clones, more than 70% seen once.

The sequencing input was PBMCs or T cells enriched from blood (not recorded which). The receptor's source is a man between 40 and 49 years old who had recovered from COVID-19. V and J are TRBV6-5 and TRBJ1-2; TRBD1 matches at 7 bases. The CDR3 loop is CASSPDRVVGGYTF. For the CDR3, the DNA is TGTGCCAGCAGTCCTGACAGGGTCGTTGGGGGCTACACCTTC.